This T cell receptor beta chain derives from a study of shared T cell receptors in the human thymus. CDR3 length: 15 amino acids. CDR1 and CDR2 from the germline V gene are LNHNV and YYDKDF (reference sequence). V lost 4 bases to trimming and J lost 5 bases, with 15 bases between them. This clone was detected once. Assay used: immunoSEQ multiplex PCR; TCRdb lists only in-frame clones, some missing. The sample holds more than 550,000 clones; 80% to 90% are singletons and the top ten take over 0.008%. This sample was shared with a second study, whose subject was human thymus T cells. In that study: In thymic and blood repertoires alike, V and J usage looked biased.

The TCR comes from a girl in the first two years of life with a congenital heart defect. The chain links TRBV15 to TRBJ1-5; D is perhaps TRBD1 (6 bases). The sample taken for sequencing was thymocytes. The CDR3 sequence is CATSTDTGLDQPQHF. CDR3 bases: TGTGCCACCAGCACAGACACAGGGTTGGATCAGCCCCAGCATTTT.